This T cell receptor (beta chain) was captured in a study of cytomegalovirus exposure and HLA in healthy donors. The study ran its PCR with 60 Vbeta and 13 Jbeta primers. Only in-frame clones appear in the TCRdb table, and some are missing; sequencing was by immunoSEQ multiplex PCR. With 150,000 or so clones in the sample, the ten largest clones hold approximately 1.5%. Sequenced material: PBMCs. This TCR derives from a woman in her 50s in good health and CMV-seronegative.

CDR3 nucleotides: TGTGCCAGCAGCGTAGATCCCACGCAGGTCGTGGGTGTGGACACTGAAGCTTTCTTT. This translates into CASSVDPTQVVGVDTEAFF. The chain carries TRBV9 and TRBJ1-1; D is unresolved. The CDR3 is 19 residues long. V lost 0 bases and J lost 3, with 24 bases in between. Germline loops: CDR1 SGDLS, CDR2 YYNGEE.